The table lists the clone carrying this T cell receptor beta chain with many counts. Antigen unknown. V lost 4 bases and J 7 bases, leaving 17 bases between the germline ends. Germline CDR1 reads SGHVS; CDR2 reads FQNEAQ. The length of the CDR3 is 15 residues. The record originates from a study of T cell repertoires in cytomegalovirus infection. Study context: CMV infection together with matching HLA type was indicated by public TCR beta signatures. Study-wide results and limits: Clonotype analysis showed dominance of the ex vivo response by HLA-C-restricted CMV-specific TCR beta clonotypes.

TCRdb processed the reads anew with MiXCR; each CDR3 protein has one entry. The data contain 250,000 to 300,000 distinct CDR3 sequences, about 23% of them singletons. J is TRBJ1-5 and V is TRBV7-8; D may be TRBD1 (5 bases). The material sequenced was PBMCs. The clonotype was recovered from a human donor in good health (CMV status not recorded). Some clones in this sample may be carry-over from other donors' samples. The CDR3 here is CASSYGRGFRQPQHF. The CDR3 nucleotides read TGTGCCAGCAGCTACGGACGGGGGTTTAGACAGCCCCAGCATTTT.